Presented here are 3 T cell receptor beta chains from one specimen sequenced in a study of vaccination and CD4 T cells after COVID-19. As to treatment: approximately nine-day PBMC culture with coronavirus spike peptide pools or control peptides (ViraFEST assay). For these receptors, no antigen is known. Cultured CD4+ T-cell DNA underwent Oncomine TCR Beta short-read sequencing. MiXCR was run by TCRdb on the PCR reads, yielding one entry per CDR3 protein. The sample holds some 19,000 distinct CDR3 sequences, 35% to 55% seen once. Sequenced: CD4+ T cells from blood, cultured in vitro. The receptor source for this set is a human donor who had recovered from COVID-19.

The chain joins TRBV2 to TRBJ2-5; 9 bases map to TRBD2. The junction had 12 bases not matched to a gene; V was cut back by 6 bases and J by 4 bases. This CDR3 spans 16 amino acids. Germline CDR1 SNHLY, CDR2 FYNNEI. This chain's CDR3 is CASSGTLAGRGETQYF. In nucleotides, the CDR3 is TGTGCCAGCAGCGGTACTCTAGCGGGGAGGGGAGAGACCCAGTACTTC.

The chain uses TRBV2 and TRBJ1-2; tentative D call: TRBD1 (5 bases). Germline lookup yields CDR1 SNHLY and CDR2 FYNNEI. The V end was cut by 3 bases, the J end by 7 bases, with 9 bases between. The CDR3 has 12 residues. The CDR3 spells CASSEGGGGYTF. CDR3 bases: TGTGCCAGCAGTGAGGGGGGGGGTGGCTACACCTTC.

In the case of this clonotype: No conserved phenylalanine or tryptophan ends this CDR3, so it is likely a read error. As DNA, the CDR3 is TGTGCCAGCAGTTCGGACAGGGCTAGCAATCAGCCCCAGCATTAT. Encoded protein: CASSSDRASNQPQHY. The chain joins TRBV25-1 to TRBJ1-5; 8 bases fit TRBD1. V dropped 5 bases and J dropped 0; count of bases not matched to a gene: 3. The CDR3 spans 15 residues. Germline V CDR1 and CDR2: MGHDK, SYGVNS.